Listed here are 15 T cell receptor beta chains from one sample, sequenced in a study of monozygotic twins with cystic fibrosis. Method: immunoSEQ multiplex PCR; TCRdb's copy keeps in-frame clones and lacks some. The sample has over 14,000 clones, 70% to 90% seen once. The sample taken for sequencing was blood. These receptor sequences come from a boy aged 10-17 years with cystic fibrosis.

The genes are TRBV28 and TRBJ2-7; no firm D call. V lost 8 bases, J lost 4 bases, and 9 bases lay in between. The germline CDR1 and CDR2 sequences are MDHEN and SYDVKM. The CDR3 runs to 11 residues. For the CDR3, the DNA is TGTGCCAGCGGTACTCAGTACGAGCAGTACTTC. Its protein product is CASGTQYEQYF.

The chain links TRBV5-4 to TRBJ1-1; D gene ambiguous. V was pared by 2 bases and J by 7 bases, with 9 bases between. The CDR3 runs to 12 residues. Germline CDR1 and CDR2: SGHNT and YYREEE (reference sequence). CDR3 DNA: TGTGCCAGCAGCTTTTCCGGGGATGAAGCTTTCTTT. Its protein product is CASSFSGDEAFF.

The chain combines TRBV29-1 with TRBJ1-2; 7 bases match TRBD1. V lost 7 bases and J lost 4; bases outside the gene matches: 6. From germline, CDR1 is SQVTM and CDR2 ANQGSEA. CDR3 length: 12 amino acids. CDR3 protein: CSGGTASYGYTF. CDR3 bases: TGCAGCGGAGGGACAGCCTCCTATGGCTACACCTTC. Complete variable domain (other parts from reference TRBV29-1 and TRBJ1-2): SAVISQKPSRDICQRGTSLTIQCQVDSQVTMMFWYRQQPGQSLTLIATANQGSEATYESGFVIDKFPISRPNLTFSTLTVSNMSPEDSSIYLCSGGTASYGYTFGSGTRLTVV.

This chain joins TRBV2 and TRBJ1-5, with a weak D call TRBD1 (5 bases). The CDR3 extends over 15 amino acids. In germline, CDR1 is SNHLY, CDR2 FYNNEI. V was pared by 8 bases and J by 2 bases, with 16 bases between. CDR3 sequence: CASARGGGGNQPQHF. The DNA for the CDR3 is TGTGCCAGCGCACGGGGGGGTGGTGGCAATCAGCCCCAGCATTTT.

This clone was seen a few times. CDR3: CASARQGGETQYF. The CDR3 nucleotides are TGTGCCAGCGCAAGACAGGGAGGAGAGACCCAGTACTTC. The chain couples TRBV27 to TRBJ2-5; a weak D match, TRBD1 (7 bases). V was trimmed by 8 bases and J by 4 bases, leaving 14 bases between them. The CDR3 is made up of 13 amino acids. The V gene's germline CDR1 is MNHEY and CDR2 SMNVEV (reference sequence).

This rearrangement joins TRBV27 to TRBJ2-7; D gene unclear. V was cut by 5 bases and J by 0 bases, with 11 bases left in between. Germline CDR1 reads MNHEY; CDR2 reads SMNVEV (reference sequence). The CDR3 is 14 residues long. The DNA for the CDR3 is TGTGCCAGCAGTCCTGCGGCAGGCTCCTACGAGCAGTACTTC. Protein: CASSPAAGSYEQYF.

This rearrangement joins TRBV7-6 to TRBJ2-1; no definite D call. The CDR3 is made up of 15 amino acids. In germline, CDR1 is SGHVS, CDR2 FNYEAQ. Trimming pared 6 bases from V and 0 bases from J, leaving 12 bases between. The CDR3 protein is CASSPAGYSYNEQFF. The DNA of the CDR3 is TGTGCCAGCAGTCCGGCCGGGTACTCCTACAATGAGCAGTTCTTC.

This clone was seen only a few times. This chain uses TRBV7-9 with TRBJ1-2, with unresolved D. The CDR3 has 13 amino acids. Germline-derived CDR1 and CDR2 are SEHNR and FQNEAQ (reference sequence). The V end lost 1 base, the J end lost 6 bases, and 9 bases lay between the germline ends. Here the CDR3 reads CASSLVPGHGYTF. In DNA form, the CDR3 reads TGTGCCAGCAGCTTAGTCCCGGGTCATGGCTACACCTTC.

The genes are TRBV19 and TRBJ2-5; 8 bases fit TRBD2. The CDR3 totals 15 residues. In germline, CDR1 is LNHDA, CDR2 SQIVND (reference sequence). V trimming: 8 bases; J trimming: 1 base; junction bases outside the gene matches: 9. CDR3 sequence: CASASAGDPQETQYF. The CDR3 DNA sequence: TGTGCCAGTGCCTCAGCGGGAGACCCCCAAGAGACCCAGTACTTC.

V usage is TRBV9 and J usage is TRBJ2-3; no firm D call. Trimming took 2 bases from V and 3 from J, leaving 4 bases between them. Germline assignment: CDR1 SGDLS and CDR2 YYNGEE. This CDR3 comprises 12 residues. The DNA for the CDR3 is TGTGCCAGCAGCGTGGCTACAGATACGCAGTATTTT. Protein sequence: CASSVATDTQYF.

This rearrangement joins TRBV11-2 to TRBJ2-7; D might be TRBD2 (6 bases). Deletions cut 6 bases from V and 2 bases from J, with 17 bases between. Germline lookup yields CDR1 SGHAT and CDR2 FQNNGV. The CDR3 totals 15 residues. The CDR3: CASRRDSRGTYEQYF. The CDR3 DNA sequence: TGTGCCAGCAGACGGGACTCCCGAGGCACCTACGAGCAGTACTTC.

This clone was seen once. One junction end does not reproduce the germline sequence, and a read error may be involved. In DNA, the CDR3 is TGTGCCAGCAGCTTCGGGACTAGCGGGCCGGGTGAGCAGTTCTTC. This encodes CASSFGTSGPGEQFF. V usage is TRBV5-3 and J usage is TRBJ2-1; 12 bases align to TRBD2. TRBV5-3 is labeled an ORF, and its function is uncertain. The CDR3 extends over 15 amino acids.

The rearrangement joins TRBV29-1 to TRBJ2-1; TRBD1 aligns across 11 bases. This CDR3 contains 13 residues. V lost 6 bases to trimming and J lost 3 bases; unmatched junction nucleotides: 1. CDR1 is SQVTM and CDR2 is ANQGSEA in the germline V gene. The CDR3 protein is CSVGTGGYNEQFF. The CDR3 coding sequence is TGCAGCGTAGGGACAGGGGGCTACAATGAGCAGTTCTTC.

The chain has TRBV6-5 and TRBJ1-4; 7 bases fit TRBD1. Germline CDR1 and CDR2: MNHEY and SVGAGI. Trimming took 2 bases from V and 7 from J; bases not matched to a gene: 7. The CDR3 has 15 residues. Here the CDR3 DNA reads TGTGCCAGCAGTTACAGCACAGGGGCAGGTGAAAAACTGTTTTTT. Protein product: CASSYSTGAGEKLFF.

The V call is TRBV20-1, the J call TRBJ2-7; a weak D match, TRBD2 (6 bases). V was shortened by 6 bases and J by 4 bases, with 10 bases between the two germline ends. This CDR3 spans 11 amino acids. Germline CDR1 reads DFQATT; CDR2 reads SNEGSKA (reference sequence). The CDR3 DNA sequence: TGCAGTGCGGAACGGGGGTACGAGCAGTACTTC. Amino acids: CSAERGYEQYF.